The present entry profiles one T cell receptor (beta chain) with its context. The antigen remains unidentified. This CDR3 has 15 residues. Germline lookup yields CDR1 MGHRA and CDR2 YSYEKL. The V segment lost 3 bases and the J segment 6 bases; nucleotides outside the gene matches: 5. This record belongs to a study of cytomegalovirus exposure and HLA in healthy donors. The PCR was carried out with 60 Vbeta primers and 13 Jbeta primers. Profiled with immunoSEQ multiplex PCR; TCRdb holds only in-frame clones, not every one. The profile shows under 150,000 clones, about 69% of them singletons. General study findings and limits: The dataset shows that most TCR sequences were rare, while some public TCRs occurred in many donors.

This receptor was identified in a woman aged 18-30 years in good health and CMV-seronegative. The sample comprised PBMCs. This rearrangement joins TRBV4-1 to TRBJ2-3; 11 nucleotides align to TRBD2. The CDR3 reads CASSQTSGVGDTQYF. In nucleotides, the CDR3 is TGCGCCAGCAGCCAGACTAGCGGGGTAGGGGATACGCAGTATTTT.